Following are 6 T cell receptor beta chains from one sample sequenced in a study of blood T cells in healthy people across ages. Then a second PCR, running roughly 7 to 11 cycles, was carried out with a sample-barcoded 5' primer and a J-beta primer mix. One entry per CDR3 protein, called by TCRdb with MiXCR from the 5' RACE reads. The sample has roughly 900,000 distinct CDR3 sequences, more than 25% seen once. Material for sequencing was blood. The origin of the receptors is a woman at least 80 years old in good health.

This clonotype has a count of ten or more. The chain links TRBV25-1 to TRBJ1-6; D is perhaps TRBD1 (5 bases). The CDR3 consists of 14 residues. The ends were cut back, 4 bases at V and 4 bases at J, with 8 bases in the middle. Germline V gene sequence: CDR1 MGHDK, CDR2 SYGVNS. The CDR3 loop reads CASSGRQYNSPLHF. CDR3 nucleotides: TGTGCCAGCAGTGGAAGACAGTATAATTCACCCCTCCACTTT.

This clonotype was picked up one time. The V call is TRBV9, the J call TRBJ2-5; D unclear. The CDR3 runs 13 residues. Trimming removed 0 bases at V and 7 bases at J, with 10 bases between. CDR1 is SGDLS, CDR2 YYNGEE, per germline. CDR3 nucleotides: TGTGCCAGCAGCGTAGGTATGGGCATGACCCAGTACTTC. It codes for CASSVGMGMTQYF.

This clonotype was detected only a few times. The J gene is TRBJ1-6, the V gene TRBV7-8; unclear D gene. Germline assignment: CDR1 SGHVS and CDR2 FQNEAQ. Trimming left V 1 base short and J 7 bases short, with 11 bases between. The CDR3 has 15 amino acids. CDR3 region: CASSLENTRNSPLHF. The DNA for the CDR3 is TGTGCCAGCAGCTTAGAGAATACAAGGAATTCACCCCTCCACTTT.

This clonotype appeared a few times. The rearrangement joins TRBV30 to TRBJ2-4; 8 nucleotides align to TRBD2. This CDR3 contains 14 residues. The J segment lost 1 base and the V segment lost 4 bases, leaving 3 bases of the junction unmatched. Germline V gene data show CDR1 as GTSNPN and CDR2 as SVGIG (reference sequence). This CDR3 is CAWTGGGAKNIQYF. In nucleotides, the CDR3 is TGTGCCTGGACGGGCGGGGGGGCCAAAAACATTCAGTACTTC.

As to this clonotype: This clone may be a read error of a much larger clone one base away. This chain connects TRBV24-1 to TRBJ2-1; 9 bases line up with TRBD2. Germline-derived CDR1 and CDR2 are KGHDR and SFDVKD. The trim removed 0 bases at V and 5 bases at J, leaving 4 bases unmatched. This CDR3 region has 16 residues. Here the CDR3 reads CATSDLSSGGHNEQFF. For the CDR3, the DNA is TGTGCCACCAGTGATTTGAGTAGCGGGGGACACAATGAGCAGTTCTTC.

The CDR3 sequence: CASSQDLRQSQHF. The CDR3, as DNA: TGTGCCAGCAGCCAAGATCTGAGACAGTCCCAGCATTTT. The V and J genes are TRBV3-1 and TRBJ1-5; D is perhaps TRBD1 (5 bases). With 0 bases removed from V and 11 bases from J, the gap between germline ends came to 11 bases. Germline-derived CDR1 and CDR2 are LGHDT and YNNKEL (reference sequence). This CDR3 has 13 amino acids.